The source of this T cell receptor (beta chain) is a study of radiation and T cells in renal cell carcinoma (TCRdb year 2020). At the level of the whole study: In total, approximately 51 samples, comprising 26 tumors and 27 peripheral blood samples, were subjected to TCR beta sequencing. The last blood draw occurred 4 weeks after radiation, at the same time as nephrectomy. Across all 50 or so samples, more than 4,000,000 unique CDR3 nucleotide sequences, encoding 2,658,974 unique CDR3 amino acid sequences, were identified. What the work shows at the level of the full study, not this receptor alone: Tracking of blood repertoire dynamics stopped at four to five weeks after treatment, with no follow-up past that point. With a single-armed trial design, the study had no way to address how radiation dose or scheduling affects the TCR repertoire. Because pretreatment tumor biopsies were not available, the study could not determine whether clonotypes were already present within the tumor at baseline. In blood, the top tumor clonotypes increased between baseline and 2 weeks post-radiation and then shrank by 4 weeks, which suggests that tumor-resident clones expanded only transiently.

As concerns this clone: What antigen it recognizes has not been identified. Base-call qualities are not available, and no considerably larger clone is one nucleotide away.

The time point tag for this specimen amounts to: blood 4 weeks post-SBRT, at nephrectomy. The treatment or condition label of this sample denotes: 15 Gy SBRT to primary tumor, nephrectomy 4 weeks later. Samples came from a clinical trial, in which primary renal cell carcinomas received 15 Gy stereotactic body radiation therapy followed by nephrectomy 4 weeks later. Serial peripheral blood from radiation-treated patients was sampled at baseline, 2 weeks and 4 weeks after SBRT to track tumor-enriched clonotypes. Every patient's renal cell carcinoma showed clear cell pathology. Genomic DNA for TCR sequencing was prepared using the QIAamp DNA Blood Mini Kit (Qiagen). The analyses included just those samples that passed every quality control check. TCR beta libraries were generated from genomic DNA with the immunoSEQ kit, following the manufacturer's recommendations. To prepare libraries, a first multiplex PCR with proprietary primers was run, followed by a second PCR that added unique barcodes, and a bead cleanup was done after each round. Each sample batch included a kit-provided positive control reaction and a negative control reaction. The final libraries were assessed on an Agilent 4200 TapeStation D1000 ScreenTape, pooled by volume, and quantified by qPCR. Sequencing was performed on an Illumina NextSeq500 using a MidOutput 150-cycle cartridge, with 156 Read1 cycles, 15 Index1 cycles, and the kit custom primers. The pooled library was loaded at approximately 1 pM, with a roughly 20% PhiX control spiked in. The published analysis was carried out like this. The vendor-processed data were analyzed in R, and a clonotype was defined as all T cells that share the same CDR3 nucleotide sequence. In the clone abundance analyses, frequencies in each sample were normalized to that sample's 10,000 most abundant clones. Before analysis, public T cell clones were removed, and these numbered fewer than six per sample on average. A difference in abundance of at least 32-fold between compartments was used to define tumor-enriched and baseline blood-enriched clonotypes. A beta-binomial differential abundance model was used to identify clonotypes that were expanded or contracted between blood time points. Tumor-blood repertoire similarity was measured with the Baroni-Urbani and Buser coefficient, and groups were compared using two-tailed Wilcoxon tests in R. Sourced from immuneACCESS, this table was stored by TCRdb with only in-frame sequences that have V and J called. A share of the clones is absent; for the studies checked, an unresolved V gene accounts for under half, and the remainder has no known explanation. The V and J calls and clone size are taken from that table; D and trimming were inferred from the DNA. The sample table records tens of thousands of clones; nearly 90% of these occur just once. Of the sample, more than 4.5% is held by the ten largest clones.

The clonotype originates from an older woman with renal cell carcinoma. The specimen comprised blood, sampled from a patient whose treatment included radiotherapy and nephrectomy.

The sequenced DNA is TGTGCCAGTAGCCCCCCCGGGGATAGTCAGCCCCAGCATTTT. Its translation reads: CASSPPGDSQPQHF. Recombination joined TRBV19 with TRBJ1-5; the D gene assignment is ambiguous. The V and J ends are trimmed by 6 bases and 6 bases, leaving 15 bases between them. For CDR1 and CDR2, the germline V gene (reference sequence) lists LNHDA and SQIVND. Including the terminal cysteine and phenylalanine, the CDR3 comprises 14 residues. Only the CDR3 portion is preserved as DNA: 42 bases, with reading frame beginning at the first base.